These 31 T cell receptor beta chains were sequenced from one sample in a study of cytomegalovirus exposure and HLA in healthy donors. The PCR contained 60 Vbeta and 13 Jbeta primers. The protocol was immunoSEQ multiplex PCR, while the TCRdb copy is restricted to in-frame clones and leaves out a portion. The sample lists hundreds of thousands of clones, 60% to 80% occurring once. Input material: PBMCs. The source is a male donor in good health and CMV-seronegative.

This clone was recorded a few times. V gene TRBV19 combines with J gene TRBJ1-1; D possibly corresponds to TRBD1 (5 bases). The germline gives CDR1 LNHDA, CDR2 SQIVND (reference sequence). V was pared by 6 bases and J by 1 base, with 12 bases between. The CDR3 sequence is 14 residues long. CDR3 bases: TGTGCCAGTAGGGTTGGCAGGGAGAACACTGAAGCTTTCTTT. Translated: CASRVGRENTEAFF.

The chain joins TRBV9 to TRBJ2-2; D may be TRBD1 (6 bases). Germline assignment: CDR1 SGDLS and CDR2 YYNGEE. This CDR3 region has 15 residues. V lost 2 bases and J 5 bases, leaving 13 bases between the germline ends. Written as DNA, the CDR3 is TGTGCCAGCAGCGTTGGAACAGGGTGGACCGGGGAGCTGTTTTTT. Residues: CASSVGTGWTGELFF.

In DNA, the CDR3 is TGCGCCAGCAGCAACGCCGGGACAGGGGGCCGAGGAACTAATGAAAAACTGTTTTTT. Translated, it gives CASSNAGTGGRGTNEKLFF. This sequence joins TRBV4-1 and TRBJ1-4, with 12 bases matching TRBD1. Trimming cost V 5 bases and J 1 base; bases outside gene matches: 11. Germline CDR1 and CDR2: MGHRA and YSYEKL. CDR3 size: 19 residues.

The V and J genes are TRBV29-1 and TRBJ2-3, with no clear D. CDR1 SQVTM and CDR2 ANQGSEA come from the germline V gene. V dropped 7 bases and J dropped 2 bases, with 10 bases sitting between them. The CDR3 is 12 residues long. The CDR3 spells CSASGSTDTQYF. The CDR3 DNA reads TGCAGCGCCTCCGGGTCCACAGATACGCAGTATTTT.

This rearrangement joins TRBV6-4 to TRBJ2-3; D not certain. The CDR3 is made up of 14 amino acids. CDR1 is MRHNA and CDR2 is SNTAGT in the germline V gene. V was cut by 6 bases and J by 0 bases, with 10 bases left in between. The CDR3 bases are TGTGCCAGCAGGATGACGACTAGCACAGATACGCAGTATTTT. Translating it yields CASRMTTSTDTQYF.

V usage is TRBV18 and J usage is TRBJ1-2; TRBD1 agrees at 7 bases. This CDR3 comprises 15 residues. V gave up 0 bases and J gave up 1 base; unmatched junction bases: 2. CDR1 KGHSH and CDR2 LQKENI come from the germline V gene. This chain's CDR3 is CASSPPGTDNYGYTF. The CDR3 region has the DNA TGTGCCAGCTCACCACCTGGGACAGATAACTATGGCTACACCTTC.

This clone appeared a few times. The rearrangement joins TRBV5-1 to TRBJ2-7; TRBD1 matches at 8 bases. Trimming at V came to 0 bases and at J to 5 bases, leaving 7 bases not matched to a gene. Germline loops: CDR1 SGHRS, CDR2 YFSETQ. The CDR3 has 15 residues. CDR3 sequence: CASSLAQGVRDEQYF. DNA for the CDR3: TGCGCCAGCAGCTTGGCACAGGGGGTAAGAGACGAGCAGTACTTC. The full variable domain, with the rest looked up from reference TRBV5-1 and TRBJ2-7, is KAGVTQTPRYLIKTRGQQVTLSCSPISGHRSVSWYQQTPGQGLQFLFEYFSETQRNKGNFPGRFSGRQFSNSRSEMNVSTLELGDSALYLCASSLAQGVRDEQYFGPGTRLTVT.

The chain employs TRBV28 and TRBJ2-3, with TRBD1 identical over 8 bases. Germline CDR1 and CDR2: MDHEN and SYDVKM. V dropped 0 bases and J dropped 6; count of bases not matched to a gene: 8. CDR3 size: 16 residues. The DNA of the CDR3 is TGTGCCAGCAGTTTATGGGACAGGGCGCGGTTGGATACGCAGTATTTT. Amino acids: CASSLWDRARLDTQYF.

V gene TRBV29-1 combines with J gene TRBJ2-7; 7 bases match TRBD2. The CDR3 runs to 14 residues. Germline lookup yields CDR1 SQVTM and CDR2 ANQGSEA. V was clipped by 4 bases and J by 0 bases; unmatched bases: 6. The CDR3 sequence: CSVGPAGSSYEQYF. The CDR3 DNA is TGCAGCGTTGGCCCAGCGGGGAGCTCCTACGAGCAGTACTTC.

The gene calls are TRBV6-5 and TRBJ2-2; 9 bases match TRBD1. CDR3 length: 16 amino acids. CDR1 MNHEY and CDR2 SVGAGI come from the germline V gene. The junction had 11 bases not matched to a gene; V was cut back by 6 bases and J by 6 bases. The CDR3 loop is CASRYRTGAGSGELFF. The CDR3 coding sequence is TGTGCCAGCAGATACCGGACAGGGGCGGGTTCCGGGGAGCTGTTTTTT.

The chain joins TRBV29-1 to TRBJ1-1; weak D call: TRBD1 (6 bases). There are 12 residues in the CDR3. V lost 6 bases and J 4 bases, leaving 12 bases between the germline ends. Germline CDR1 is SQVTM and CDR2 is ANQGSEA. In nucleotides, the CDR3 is TGCAGCGTCGGAACAGGGTTCACTGAAGCTTTCTTT. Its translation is CSVGTGFTEAFF.

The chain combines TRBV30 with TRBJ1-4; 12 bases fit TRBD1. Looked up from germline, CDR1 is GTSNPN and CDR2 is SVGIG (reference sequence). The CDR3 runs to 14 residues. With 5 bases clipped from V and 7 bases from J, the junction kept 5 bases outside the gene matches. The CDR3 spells CAWGPGQGAEKLFF. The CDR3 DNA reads TGTGCCTGGGGTCCGGGACAGGGGGCTGAAAAACTGTTTTTT.

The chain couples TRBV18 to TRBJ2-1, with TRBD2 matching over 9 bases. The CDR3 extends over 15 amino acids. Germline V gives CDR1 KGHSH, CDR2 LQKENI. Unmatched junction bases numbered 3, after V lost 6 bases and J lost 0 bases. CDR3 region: CASSQAGGSYNEQFF. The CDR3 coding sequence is TGTGCCAGCTCGCAAGCGGGAGGCTCCTACAATGAGCAGTTCTTC.

The CDR3 nucleotides read TGTGCCAGCAGTTTATGGGGACAGGGTGGGGCTGAAGCTTTCTTT. Translation gives CASSLWGQGGAEAFF. The rearrangement joins TRBV27 to TRBJ1-1; TRBD1 agrees at 9 bases. Germline assignment: CDR1 MNHEY and CDR2 SMNVEV (reference sequence). Germline trimming cut 1 base from V and 6 bases from J; bases unmatched to any gene: 6. The CDR3 totals 15 residues.

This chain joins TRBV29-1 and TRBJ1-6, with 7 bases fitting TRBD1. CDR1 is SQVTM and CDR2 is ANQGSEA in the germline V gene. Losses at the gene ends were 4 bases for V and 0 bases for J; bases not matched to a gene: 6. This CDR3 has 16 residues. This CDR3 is CSVGQGLSSYNSPLHF. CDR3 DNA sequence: TGCAGCGTTGGACAGGGCCTAAGCTCCTATAATTCACCCCTCCACTTT.

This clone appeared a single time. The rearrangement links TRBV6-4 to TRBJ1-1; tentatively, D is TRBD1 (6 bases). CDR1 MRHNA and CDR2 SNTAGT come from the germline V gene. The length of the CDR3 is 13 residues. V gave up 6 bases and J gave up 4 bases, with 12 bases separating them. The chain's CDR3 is CASRGLGGTEAFF. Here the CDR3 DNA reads TGTGCCAGCAGGGGTTTAGGGGGCACTGAAGCTTTCTTT.

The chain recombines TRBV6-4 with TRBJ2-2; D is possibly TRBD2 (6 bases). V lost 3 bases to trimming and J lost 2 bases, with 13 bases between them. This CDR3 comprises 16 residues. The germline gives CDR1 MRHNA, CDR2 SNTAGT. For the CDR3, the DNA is TGTGCCAGCAGTGAGCGGTCTAGCGTAAACACCGGGGAGCTGTTTTTT. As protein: CASSERSSVNTGELFF.

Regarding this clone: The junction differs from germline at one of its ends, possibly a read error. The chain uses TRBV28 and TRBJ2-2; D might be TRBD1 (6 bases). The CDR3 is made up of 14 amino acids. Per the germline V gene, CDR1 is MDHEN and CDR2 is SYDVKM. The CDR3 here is CASSLLTGPGEMFF. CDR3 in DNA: TGTGCCAGCAGTTTATTGACAGGTCCCGGGGAGATGTTTTTT.

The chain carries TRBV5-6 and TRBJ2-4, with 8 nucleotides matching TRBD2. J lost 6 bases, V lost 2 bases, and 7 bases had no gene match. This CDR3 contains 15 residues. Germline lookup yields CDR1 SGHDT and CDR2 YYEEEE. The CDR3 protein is CASSFREGRRNIQYF. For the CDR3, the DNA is TGTGCCAGCAGCTTCCGGGAGGGTAGGAGAAACATTCAGTACTTC. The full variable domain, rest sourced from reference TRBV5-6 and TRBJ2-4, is DAGVTQSPTHLIKTRGQQVTLRCSPKSGHDTVSWYQQALGQGPQFIFQYYEEEERQRGNFPDRFSGHQFPNYSSELNVNALLLGDSALYLCASSFREGRRNIQYFGAGTRLSVL.

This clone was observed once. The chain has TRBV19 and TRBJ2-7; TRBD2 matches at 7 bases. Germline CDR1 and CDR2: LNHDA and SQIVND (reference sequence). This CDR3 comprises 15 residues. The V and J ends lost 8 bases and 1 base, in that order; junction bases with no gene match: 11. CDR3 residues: CASGRGGEYSYEQYF. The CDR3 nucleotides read TGTGCCAGTGGACGTGGGGGGGAGTATTCCTACGAGCAGTACTTC.

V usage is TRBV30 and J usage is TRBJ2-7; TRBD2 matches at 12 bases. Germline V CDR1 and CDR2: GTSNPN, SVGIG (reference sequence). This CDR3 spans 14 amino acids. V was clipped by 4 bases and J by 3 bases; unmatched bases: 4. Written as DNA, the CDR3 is TGTGCCTGGATCCGGACTAGCGGGATCTACGAGCAGTACTTC. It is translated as CAWIRTSGIYEQYF. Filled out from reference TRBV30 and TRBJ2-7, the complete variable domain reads SQTIHQWPATLVQPVGSPLSLECTVEGTSNPNLYWYRQAAGRGLQLLFYSVGIGQISSEVPQNLSASRPQDRQFILSSKKLLLSDSGFYLCAWIRTSGIYEQYFGPGTRLTVT.

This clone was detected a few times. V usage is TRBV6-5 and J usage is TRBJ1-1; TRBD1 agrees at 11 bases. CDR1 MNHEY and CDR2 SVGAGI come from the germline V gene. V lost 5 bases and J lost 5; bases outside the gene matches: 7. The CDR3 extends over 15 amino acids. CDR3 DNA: TGTGCCAGCAGTCCCCCCGGGACAGGGGGAACTGAAGCTTTCTTT. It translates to CASSPPGTGGTEAFF.

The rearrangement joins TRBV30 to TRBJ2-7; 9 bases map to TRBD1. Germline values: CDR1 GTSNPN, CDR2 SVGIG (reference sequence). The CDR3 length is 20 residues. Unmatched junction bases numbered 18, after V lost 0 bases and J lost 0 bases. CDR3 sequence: CAWSVYRVFPGTGLSYEQYF. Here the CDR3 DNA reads TGTGCCTGGAGTGTATATCGCGTCTTCCCCGGGACAGGGCTCTCCTACGAGCAGTACTTC.

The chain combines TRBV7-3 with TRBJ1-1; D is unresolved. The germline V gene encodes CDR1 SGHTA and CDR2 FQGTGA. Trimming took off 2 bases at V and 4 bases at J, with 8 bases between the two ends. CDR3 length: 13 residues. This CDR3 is CASSLSEFTEAFF. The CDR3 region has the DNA TGTGCCAGCAGCTTATCGGAGTTCACTGAAGCTTTCTTT.

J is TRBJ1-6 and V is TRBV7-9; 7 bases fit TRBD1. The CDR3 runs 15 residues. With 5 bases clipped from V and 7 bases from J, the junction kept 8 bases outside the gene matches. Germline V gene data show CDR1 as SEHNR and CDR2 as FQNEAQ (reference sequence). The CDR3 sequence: CASSTLGQFNSPLHF. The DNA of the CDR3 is TGTGCCAGCAGCACCCTGGGACAGTTCAATTCACCCCTCCACTTT.

CDR3 sequence: CAWSSGTQETQYF. The CDR3 nucleotides read TGTGCCTGGAGTTCGGGGACACAAGAGACCCAGTACTTC. The rearrangement links TRBV30 to TRBJ2-5, with D perhaps TRBD1 (6 bases). Trimming shortened V by 2 bases and J by 2 bases, and 9 bases separated the two germline ends. Germline values: CDR1 GTSNPN, CDR2 SVGIG (reference sequence). CDR3 length: 13 residues. The complete variable domain, with remaining parts taken from reference TRBV30 and TRBJ2-5, reads SQTIHQWPATLVQPVGSPLSLECTVEGTSNPNLYWYRQAAGRGLQLLFYSVGIGQISSEVPQNLSASRPQDRQFILSSKKLLLSDSGFYLCAWSSGTQETQYFGPGTRLLVL.

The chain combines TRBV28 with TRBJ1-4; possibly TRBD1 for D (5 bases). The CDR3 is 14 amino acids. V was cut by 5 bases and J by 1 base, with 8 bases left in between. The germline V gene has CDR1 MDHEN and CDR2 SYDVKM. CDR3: CASSPGGTNEKLFF. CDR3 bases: TGTGCCAGCAGTCCCGGGGGAACTAATGAAAAACTGTTTTTT.

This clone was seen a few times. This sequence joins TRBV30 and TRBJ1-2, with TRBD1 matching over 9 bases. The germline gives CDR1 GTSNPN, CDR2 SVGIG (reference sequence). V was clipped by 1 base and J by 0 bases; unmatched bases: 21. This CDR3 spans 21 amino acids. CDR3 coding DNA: TGTGCCTGGAGTGACCCCGCCTCAGTATTCGGGACAGGGCGAGCTAACTATGGCTACACCTTC. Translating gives CAWSDPASVFGTGRANYGYTF.

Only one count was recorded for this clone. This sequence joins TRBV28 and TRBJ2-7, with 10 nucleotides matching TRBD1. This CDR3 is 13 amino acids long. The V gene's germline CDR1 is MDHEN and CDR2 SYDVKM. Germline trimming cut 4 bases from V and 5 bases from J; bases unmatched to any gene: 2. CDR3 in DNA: TGTGCCAGCAGTTCGACAGGGGGCGACGAGCAGTACTTC. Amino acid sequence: CASSSTGGDEQYF.

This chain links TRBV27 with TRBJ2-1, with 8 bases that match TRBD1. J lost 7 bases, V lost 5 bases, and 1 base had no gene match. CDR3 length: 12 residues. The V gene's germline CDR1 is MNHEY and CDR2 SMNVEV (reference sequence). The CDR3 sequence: CASSRTGNEQFF. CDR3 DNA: TGTGCCAGCAGTCGGACAGGGAATGAGCAGTTCTTC.

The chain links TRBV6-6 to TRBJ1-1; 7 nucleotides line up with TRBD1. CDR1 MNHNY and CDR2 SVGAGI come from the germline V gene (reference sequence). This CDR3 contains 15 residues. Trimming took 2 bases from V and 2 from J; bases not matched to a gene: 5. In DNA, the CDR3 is TGTGCCAGCAGTTACGGGGGACAGAAAAACACTGAAGCTTTCTTT. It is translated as CASSYGGQKNTEAFF.